In its sample, the clone carrying this TCR beta chain was seen many times. Antigen: not known. These data belong to a study of CD8 T cells in ankylosing spondylitis. Study-wide points: Among TCR beta sequences, a motif of several highly homologous variants appeared characteristic of ankylosing spondylitis blood. Disease-associated clones were reportedly significantly overrepresented in matched ankylosing spondylitis synovial fluid.

Scientists made TCR beta libraries using quantitative 5'-RACE with molecular barcodes. Each CDR3 protein gets one entry after TCRdb re-called the 5' RACE reads with MiXCR. The table records under 300,000 distinct CDR3 sequences, roughly 10% of them present only once. Germline V CDR1 and CDR2: MNHEY, SVGEGT. This CDR3 is built from 14 residues. Deletions cut 4 bases from V and 5 bases from J, with 13 bases between. The sequence was obtained from a male donor with ankylosing spondylitis or in good health (not recorded which). The sample consisted of blood, either unsorted or a sorted T cell fraction (not recorded which). This chain joins TRBV6-2 or TRBV6-3 and TRBJ2-3, with D perhaps TRBD1 (5 bases). The CDR3 region has the DNA TGTGCCAGCAGTTGGATGTTGGGGCTAGATACGCAGTATTTT. Translated, it gives CASSWMLGLDTQYF.